This TCR beta chain was retrieved from a study of Graves' ophthalmopathy and Graves' hyperthyroidism. Study outcomes and limitations: Blood contained most expanded thyroid clonotypes exceeding 0.001 frequency.

Moderate-to-severe activity, CAS ≥3, NOSPECS ≥4 and a duration under 3 months were seen in donors with ophthalmopathy. Lactation, pregnancy, uncontrolled infections and other autoimmune diseases were all grounds for excluding patients. Clinicians made diagnoses from clinical symptoms, serum thyroxine, TRAb, thyroid ultrasound and orbital computed tomography. Germline CDR1 is SGHAT and CDR2 is FQNNGV. This CDR3 contains 17 residues. V lost 5 bases and J 3 bases, leaving 22 bases between the germline ends. The table lists this clonotype with many counts. Antigen: not known. As the template, RNA transcripts were used to amplify TCR beta CDR3 regions. HTBI-primed RT-PCR formed the first round, and a multiplex PCR formed the second. TCRdb reprocessed the multiplex PCR reads via MiXCR and lists one record per CDR3 protein. In the table there are about 220,000 distinct CDR3 sequences, 20% to 25% of which are singletons.

Material for sequencing was peripheral blood. The source is a woman aged 50 to 60 with Graves' ophthalmopathy. The gene calls are TRBV11-2 and TRBJ1-1; TRBD1 might be the D (6 bases). Here the CDR3 DNA reads TGTGCCAGCAGCGCCTACACCTGGGACAACCTGGACACTGAAGCTTTCTTT. It specifies CASSAYTWDNLDTEAFF.